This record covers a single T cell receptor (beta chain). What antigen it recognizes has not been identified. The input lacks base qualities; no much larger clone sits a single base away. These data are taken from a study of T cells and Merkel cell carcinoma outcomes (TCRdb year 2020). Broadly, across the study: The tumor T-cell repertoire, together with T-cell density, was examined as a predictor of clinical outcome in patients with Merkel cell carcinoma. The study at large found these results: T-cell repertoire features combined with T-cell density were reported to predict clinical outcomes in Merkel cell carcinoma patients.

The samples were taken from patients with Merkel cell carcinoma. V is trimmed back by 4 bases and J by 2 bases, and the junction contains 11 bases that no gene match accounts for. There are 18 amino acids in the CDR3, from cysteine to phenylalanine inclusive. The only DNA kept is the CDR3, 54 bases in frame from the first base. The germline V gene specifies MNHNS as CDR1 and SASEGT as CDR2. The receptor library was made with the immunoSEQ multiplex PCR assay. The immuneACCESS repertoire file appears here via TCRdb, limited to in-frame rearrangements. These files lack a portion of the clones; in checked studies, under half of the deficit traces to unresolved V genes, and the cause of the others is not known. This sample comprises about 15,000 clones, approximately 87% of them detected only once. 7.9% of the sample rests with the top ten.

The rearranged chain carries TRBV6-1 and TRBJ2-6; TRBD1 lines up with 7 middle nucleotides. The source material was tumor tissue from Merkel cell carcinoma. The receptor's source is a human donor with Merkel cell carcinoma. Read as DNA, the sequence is TGTGCCAGCAGTGTCAGTCCCGAGCAGGGGGCTGGGGCCAACGTCCTGACTTTC. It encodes CASSVSPEQGAGANVLTF.